Listed below are T cell receptor beta chains from one sample, sequenced in a study of early T cells in non-severe SARS-CoV-2 infection. One entry per CDR3 protein results from TCRdb running MiXCR on the 5' RACE reads. The profile shows 25,000 to 35,000 distinct CDR3 sequences, around 6.1% of them singletons. The specimen comprised whole blood, sampled at baseline. The receptors shown here come from an adult who was a healthcare worker with PCR-confirmed SARS-CoV-2 infection or an uninfected control (not recorded which). The CDR3 runs from the conserved cysteine through the conserved F or W. A D gene is named only where the DNA matches it firmly. Clone size is shown for a subset of rows, as once, few, many or a class of expanded clone.

TRBD2	TRBV6-2/TRBV6-3	many	TRBJ2-1	CASSYTHRSSGSSGEQFF	TGTGCCAGCAGTTACACGCACCGAAGTAGCGGGAGTTCGGGTGAGCAGTTCTTC
NA	TRBV6-5	NA	TRBJ2-3	CASSYTHLVVDTQYF	TGTGCCAGCAGTTACACTCACCTCGTTGTAGATACGCAGTATTTT
NA	TRBV6-1	many	TRBJ1-2	CASSEGRANYGYTF	TGTGCCAGCAGTGAAGGCAGGGCTAACTATGGCTACACCTTC
NA	TRBV6-2/TRBV6-3	NA	TRBJ2-1	CASSYGRGYNEQFF	TGTGCCAGCAGTTACGGAAGGGGGTACAATGAGCAGTTCTTC
TRBD1	TRBV11-2	NA	TRBJ2-3	CASSFRGDRGYTDTQYF	TGTGCCAGCAGCTTCCGCGGGGACAGGGGGTACACAGATACGCAGTATTTT
TRBD1	TRBV6-2/TRBV6-3	many	TRBJ1-2	CASRFDRAHGYTF	TGTGCCAGCAGATTCGACAGGGCCCATGGCTACACCTTC
NA	TRBV7-8	many	TRBJ2-1	CASSLALANYNEQFF	TGTGCCAGCAGCTTAGCCCTCGCAAATTACAATGAGCAGTTCTTC
TRBD2	TRBV3-1	many	TRBJ2-3	CASSRAGADTQYF	TGTGCCAGCAGCCGGGCGGGAGCAGATACGCAGTATTTT
NA	TRBV24-1	many	TRBJ1-1	CATRLGWATNTEAFF	TGTGCCACCAGACTAGGCTGGGCTACTAACACTGAAGCTTTCTTT
NA	TRBV20-1	few	TRBJ1-1	CSASRQLNTEAFF	TGCAGTGCTAGTCGACAGCTGAACACTGAAGCTTTCTTT
NA	TRBV11-2	many	TRBJ2-1	CASSLGLDNEQFF	TGTGCCAGCAGCTTAGGACTAGACAATGAGCAGTTCTTC
TRBD2	TRBV5-5	NA	TRBJ2-3	CASRNTSGRPRPLTDTQYF	TGTGCCAGCAGGAACACTAGCGGGAGGCCGAGACCGCTCACAGATACGCAGTATTTT
TRBD1	TRBV12-5	many	TRBJ1-6	CASGRDRGHNSPLHF	TGTGCTAGTGGCCGCGACAGGGGTCATAATTCACCCCTCCACTTT
TRBD2	TRBV5-4	many	TRBJ2-3	CASNQAGVKARTDTQYF	TGTGCCAGCAATCAAGCGGGGGTCAAAGCGCGCACAGATACGCAGTATTTT
NA	TRBV9	NA	TRBJ2-5	CASSAGLTGTAETQYF	TGTGCCAGCAGCGCGGGATTAACAGGGACTGCGGAGACCCAGTACTTC
NA	TRBV12-3/TRBV12-4	many	TRBJ1-5	CASSQGVEGNQPQHF	TGTGCCAGCAGTCAGGGCGTCGAGGGCAATCAGCCCCAGCATTTT
NA	TRBV16	many	TRBJ1-1	CASSQSGMNTEAFF	TGTGCCAGCAGCCAATCTGGGATGAACACTGAAGCTTTCTTT
TRBD1	TRBV6-6	few	TRBJ1-5	CATMTGANQPQHF	TGTGCCACCATGACAGGGGCCAATCAGCCCCAGCATTTT
NA	TRBV5-1	many	TRBJ2-3	CASASRTDFTDTQYF	TGCGCCAGCGCGTCTCGGACAGATTTCACAGATACGCAGTATTTT
NA	TRBV2	NA	TRBJ2-7	CASSGGGSYEQYF	TGTGCCAGCAGTGGAGGAGGGAGCTACGAGCAGTACTTC
NA	TRBV2	medium-sized	TRBJ2-7	CASSEGFEQYF	TGTGCCAGCAGTGAGGGGTTCGAGCAGTACTTC
NA	TRBV6-6	many	TRBJ1-2	CASSYSTGNGYTF	TGTGCCAGCAGTTACTCGACGGGAAATGGCTACACCTTC
NA	TRBV6-5	many	TRBJ1-5	CASSYDRNQPQHF	TGTGCCAGCAGTTATGACCGCAATCAGCCCCAGCATTTT
NA	TRBV4-1	many	TRBJ1-1	CASSQRYGDTEAFF	TGCGCCAGCAGCCAACGGTACGGGGACACTGAAGCTTTCTTT
NA	TRBV29-1	many	TRBJ2-5	CSVPGTSPTGETQYF	TGCAGCGTTCCGGGGACGTCACCGACAGGAGAGACCCAGTACTTC
TRBD1	TRBV7-8	NA	TRBJ2-5	CASSANPGTGGLETQYF	TGTGCCAGCAGCGCCAATCCGGGGACAGGGGGTTTGGAGACCCAGTACTTC
TRBD2	TRBV5-1	many	TRBJ2-1	CASSFLLSGDSYNEQFF	TGCGCCAGCAGCTTCCTACTTAGCGGGGACTCCTACAATGAGCAGTTCTTC
TRBD1	TRBV3-1	many	TRBJ1-1	CASSPNRGTLEAFF	TGTGCCAGCAGCCCGAACAGGGGTACCCTTGAAGCTTTCTTT
NA	TRBV11-3	many	TRBJ2-3	CASSRRQTTDTQYF	TGTGCCAGCAGCCGTAGACAGACCACAGATACGCAGTATTTT
NA	TRBV2	many	TRBJ2-1	CASSAPFRNEQFF	TGTGCCAGCAGTGCCCCCTTTAGGAATGAGCAGTTCTTC
NA	TRBV7-9	few	TRBJ2-7	CASTLGRGNYEQYF	TGTGCCAGCACCCTAGGACGAGGCAACTACGAGCAGTACTTC
NA	TRBV5-1	many	TRBJ2-1	CASSVADSYNEQFF	TGCGCCAGCAGCGTAGCGGACTCCTACAATGAGCAGTTCTTC
TRBD1	TRBV5-1	many	TRBJ1-6	CASRPGTGDSPLHF	TGCGCCAGCAGGCCCGGGACAGGGGACTCACCCCTCCACTTT
TRBD1	TRBV7-2	many	TRBJ1-2	CASSSTGQAYYYGYTF	TGTGCCAGCAGTTCAACCGGACAGGCTTACTACTATGGCTACACCTTC
NA	TRBV7-3	NA	TRBJ1-1	CASSLEARGAEAFF	TGTGCCAGCAGCTTAGAGGCAAGGGGAGCTGAAGCTTTCTTT
NA	TRBV7-2	NA	TRBJ2-7	CASTPDRTYEQYF	TGTGCCAGCACCCCGGACAGAACCTACGAGCAGTACTTC
TRBD2	TRBV11-3	many	TRBJ2-3	CASSLGLATSTDTQYF	TGTGCCAGCAGCTTGGGACTAGCGACTAGCACAGATACGCAGTATTTT
NA	TRBV3-1	many	TRBJ2-5	CASSHRQGMKETQYF	TGTGCCAGCAGCCATCGGCAGGGGATGAAGGAGACCCAGTACTTC
NA	TRBV4-3	many	TRBJ2-1	CASSQRPGGYEQFF	TGCGCCAGCAGCCAAAGGCCCGGCGGCTATGAGCAGTTCTTC
NA	TRBV5-1	NA	TRBJ1-1	CASSPQIMNTEAFF	TGCGCCAGCAGCCCTCAGATCATGAACACTGAAGCTTTCTTT
TRBD1	TRBV18	few	TRBJ1-5	CASSPGTGWSNQPQHF	TGTGCCAGCTCCCCCGGGACAGGGTGGAGCAATCAGCCCCAGCATTTT
TRBD1	TRBV19	many	TRBJ2-7	CASSIVAGGYEQYF	TGTGCCAGTAGTATAGTGGCAGGGGGCTACGAGCAGTACTTC
TRBD1	TRBV7-2	many	TRBJ2-5	CASSRGQGETQYF	TGTGCCAGCAGCCGTGGACAGGGGGAGACCCAGTACTTC
NA	TRBV19	many	TRBJ1-4	CATSLRETGKLFF	TGTGCCACCTCACTCAGGGAAACTGGAAAACTGTTTTTT
TRBD2	TRBV7-9	NA	TRBJ2-7	CASTRGRATEQYF	TGTGCCAGCACCCGCGGGAGGGCGACCGAGCAGTACTTC
NA	TRBV6-2/TRBV6-3	NA	TRBJ1-2	CASRYNGRVFNYGYTF	TGTGCCAGCAGATACAACGGCAGGGTGTTTAACTATGGCTACACCTTC
TRBD2	TRBV28	many	TRBJ2-7	CASSLGGADSYEQYF	TGTGCCAGCAGTTTGGGAGGGGCCGACTCCTACGAGCAGTACTTC